The clone carrying this TCR beta chain has just a few counts. The data were taken from a study of identical twins' blood T cells. Germline CDR1 and CDR2: SNHLY and FYNNEI. The CDR3 contains 14 residues. Unmatched junction bases numbered 3, after V lost 4 bases and J lost 3 bases. TCRdb re-analysed the 5' RACE reads in MiXCR, keeping a single row per CDR3 protein. The data contain fewer than 450,000 distinct CDR3 sequences, around 30% of them singletons. The TCR was taken from a woman between 18 and 49 years old in good health. Sequenced material: PBMCs. This chain uses TRBV2 with TRBJ2-7; 10 bases line up with TRBD1. The chain's CDR3 is CASSGDRGNYEQYF. In nucleotides, the CDR3 is TGTGCCAGCAGTGGGGACAGGGGTAACTACGAGCAGTACTTC.